The sequence of this T cell receptor (beta chain) was determined in a study of blood T cells in healthy people across ages. Overall study context: For every two T cells, template switching captured about one barcoded beta molecule.

Regarding the study as a whole: Any conclusive comparison of naive versus antigen-experienced cells was prevented by using unsorted PBMCs. In older individuals, TCR beta diversity per million T cells was lower, falling roughly linearly with age.

Concerning this clonotype itself: Its cognate antigen is unknown.

The use of a sample-barcoded 5' primer and a J-beta primer mix characterized a second PCR of about 7 to 12 cycles. TCRdb re-analysed the 5' RACE reads in MiXCR, keeping a single row per CDR3 protein. The sample shows about 800,000 distinct CDR3 sequences, roughly 60% of them seen only once. Every donor provided 7.5 to 10 milliliters of peripheral blood. Per germline, CDR1 MDHEN and CDR2 SYDVKM. The CDR3 is 14 amino acids. V trimming: 10 bases; J trimming: 6 bases; junction bases outside the gene matches: 11. V gene TRBV28 combines with J gene TRBJ2-7; 11 bases match TRBD1. The receptor's source is a man aged 25 to 40 in good health. What was sequenced was blood. This CDR3 is CAIRDGQGAIEQYF. CDR3 DNA: TGTGCCATCAGAGACGGACAGGGGGCTATCGAGCAGTACTTC.